The 24 T cell receptor beta chains listed next were all sequenced from one sample in a study of cytomegalovirus exposure and HLA in healthy donors. This PCR relied on a set of 60 Vbeta primers and 13 Jbeta primers. Clones were read by immunoSEQ multiplex PCR, and TCRdb kept only the in-frame ones, dropping some. The sample holds roughly 40,000 clones. Sequenced sample: PBMCs. Receptor source: a male donor in good health and CMV-seronegative.

The rearrangement joins TRBV6-5 to TRBJ1-1; D possibly corresponds to TRBD1 (5 bases). Germline V CDR1 and CDR2: MNHEY, SVGAGI. This CDR3 is 14 amino acids long. V was cut by 9 bases and J by 0 bases, with 14 bases left in between. In nucleotides, the CDR3 is TGTGCCAGTCCTACGGCAGGGCTGAACACTGAAGCTTTCTTT. Translating gives CASPTAGLNTEAFF.

The chain recombines TRBV4-2 with TRBJ2-7; 10 bases align to TRBD1. The CDR3 extends over 15 amino acids. The germline CDR1 and CDR2 sequences are LGHNA and YNFKEQ. Trimming took 3 bases from V and 3 from J; bases not matched to a gene: 5. CDR3 nucleotide sequence: TGTGCCAGCAGCCACCAGGGACAGGGGATCTACGAGCAGTACTTC. This encodes CASSHQGQGIYEQYF.

The chain is built from TRBV7-2 and TRBJ2-3; D is ambiguous. CDR3 length: 17 residues. Trimming pared 7 bases from V and 2 bases from J, leaving 22 bases between. CDR1 and CDR2 (germline): SGHTA, FQGNSA. This CDR3 is CASIPNPWSPSTDTQYF. The CDR3, as DNA: TGTGCCAGCATCCCCAACCCTTGGAGCCCGTCCACAGATACGCAGTATTTT.

The chain recombines TRBV6-5 with TRBJ2-7; no reliable D call. CDR3 length equals 14 residues. Germline lookup yields CDR1 MNHEY and CDR2 SVGAGI. The ends were cut back, 0 bases at V and 1 base at J, with 7 bases in the middle. The CDR3 nucleotides are TGTGCCAGCAGTTACTCGCCAGGATCCTACGAGCAGTACTTC. Its protein product is CASSYSPGSYEQYF.

A note on this clone: Other DNA sequences within the sample encode an identical CDR3. This chain uses TRBV18 with TRBJ1-1, with 8 bases identical to TRBD1. The CDR3 totals 15 residues. Germline trimming cut 3 bases from V and 5 bases from J; bases unmatched to any gene: 8. CDR1 is KGHSH, CDR2 LQKENI, per germline. The CDR3 loop is CASSPRQGRDTEAFF. The CDR3 nucleotides are TGTGCCAGCTCACCTAGACAGGGGAGAGATACTGAAGCTTTCTTT.

The genes are TRBV6-1 and TRBJ1-1, with 7 bases lining up with TRBD1. Germline values: CDR1 MNHNS, CDR2 SASEGT. This CDR3 has 17 residues. V trimming: 4 bases; J trimming: 5 bases; junction bases outside the gene matches: 16. Here the CDR3 DNA reads TGTGCCAGCAGTGCCCTACAGGGGAGGTTAGTAAGGACTGAAGCTTTCTTT. It specifies CASSALQGRLVRTEAFF.

This chain uses TRBV18 with TRBJ2-7; TRBD1 aligns across 9 bases. Germline V gives CDR1 KGHSH, CDR2 LQKENI. With V trimmed by 5 bases and J by 4 bases, 3 bases remained unmatched. This CDR3 is built from 13 residues. CDR3 nucleotide sequence: TGTGCCAGCTCATACAGGGGGCCGTACGAGCAGTACTTC. This codes for CASSYRGPYEQYF.

The chain is built from TRBV5-4 and TRBJ2-1; 10 bases agree with TRBD2. The germline V gene encodes CDR1 SGHNT and CDR2 YYREEE (reference sequence). The trim removed 0 bases at V and 7 bases at J, leaving 4 bases unmatched. CDR3 length: 15 residues. CDR3 nucleotides: TGTGCCAGCAGCTTGGGGCCTAGCGGGAGTAATGAGCAGTTCTTC. Its protein product is CASSLGPSGSNEQFF.

This chain connects TRBV6-6 to TRBJ2-7; D possibly corresponds to TRBD1 (6 bases). V lost 4 bases, J lost 3 bases, and 13 bases lay in between. CDR1 and CDR2 from the germline V gene are MNHNY and SVGAGI (reference sequence). The length of the CDR3 is 14 residues. The CDR3 region is CASSSTDRHYEQYF. CDR3 nucleotide sequence: TGTGCCAGCAGTTCTACGGACAGACACTACGAGCAGTACTTC.

The J gene is TRBJ2-5, the V gene TRBV6-1, with 9 bases matching TRBD2. Matching the DNA end better, TRBJ2-7 makes the J call doubtful. The CDR3 spans 16 residues. Germline V gene data show CDR1 as MNHNS and CDR2 as SASEGT. The CDR3: CASSEARASGTYEQYF. The CDR3, as DNA: TGTGCCAGCAGTGAAGCGCGTGCTAGCGGGACCTACGAGCAGTACTTC.

The J gene is TRBJ2-7, the V gene TRBV29-1; maybe TRBD1 (5 bases). V was pared by 6 bases and J by 5 bases, with 14 bases between. The germline gives CDR1 SQVTM, CDR2 ANQGSEA. CDR3 length: 12 amino acids. CDR3 region: CSVSQGLDEQYF. The CDR3 DNA is TGCAGCGTGAGCCAGGGATTGGACGAGCAGTACTTC.

The V call is TRBV7-2, the J call TRBJ2-5; 8 bases align to TRBD2. This CDR3 has 19 residues. Germline trimming cut 0 bases from V and 3 bases from J; bases unmatched to any gene: 15. Germline CDR1 is SGHTA and CDR2 is FQGNSA. DNA of the CDR3: TGTGCCAGCAGCTTAGCCTCCTGGGGGCGCGGGAGGACCGAAGAGACCCAGTACTTC. Amino acids: CASSLASWGRGRTEETQYF.

The gene calls are TRBV15 and TRBJ1-4; 7 bases agree with TRBD1. The ends lost 3 bases at V and 0 bases at J; junction bases unmatched: 4. CDR1 LNHNV and CDR2 YYDKDF come from the germline V gene (reference sequence). This CDR3 contains 16 residues. This CDR3 reads CATSRTQGATNEKLFF. CDR3 nucleotide sequence: TGTGCCACCAGCAGGACCCAGGGGGCAACTAATGAAAAACTGTTTTTT.

CDR3: CASSPQSGANEQYF. The CDR3 coding sequence is TGTGCCAGCTCACCCCAGAGCGGGGCAAACGAGCAGTACTTC. This chain uses TRBV18 with TRBJ2-5, with 7 bases aligning to TRBD2. The DNA end lines up better with TRBJ2-7; the J call may be wrong. Germline V gene sequence: CDR1 KGHSH, CDR2 LQKENI. This CDR3 is 14 amino acids long.

The CDR3 DNA reads TGCGCCAGCAGTGTTGAGTACGGGACTGAAGCTTTCTTT. Protein product: CASSVEYGTEAFF. The chain is built from TRBV10-1 and TRBJ1-1, with unresolved D. CDR3 length: 13 amino acids. The germline V and J ends were trimmed by 4 bases and 5 bases, with 11 bases remaining between them. Germline V gene sequence: CDR1 WNHNN, CDR2 SYGVQD (reference sequence).

This chain links TRBV14 with TRBJ2-6; D call uncertain. Between the trimmed V and J ends, which lost 4 bases and 4 bases, there was a span of 11 bases. Germline CDR1 and CDR2: SGHDN and FVKESK. The CDR3 sequence is 15 residues long. In DNA, the CDR3 is TGTGCCAGCAGCCCACAGATATCCGGGGCCAACGTCCTGACTTTC. Its translation: CASSPQISGANVLTF.

This clone is labeled medium-sized based on frequency. The chain recombines TRBV30 with TRBJ2-2, with D possibly TRBD1 on 5 matching bases. CDR1 and CDR2 (germline): GTSNPN, SVGIG (reference sequence). Between the trimmed V and J ends, which lost 3 bases and 4 bases, there was a span of 12 bases. The CDR3 is 14 amino acids. The CDR3 loop reads CAWSSGLGTGELFF. The CDR3 region has the DNA TGTGCCTGGAGCTCAGGGTTAGGCACCGGGGAGCTGTTTTTT.

V gene TRBV5-1 combines with J gene TRBJ2-3, with 10 bases matching TRBD2. The CDR3 length is 16 residues. CDR1 SGHRS and CDR2 YFSETQ come from the germline V gene. Unmatched junction bases numbered 4, after V lost 1 base and J lost 2 bases. For the CDR3, the DNA is TGCGCCAGCAGCTTGCAACTAGCGGGAAACACAGATACGCAGTATTTT. Translating it yields CASSLQLAGNTDTQYF.

The J gene is TRBJ2-3, the V gene TRBV4-1; D gene uncertain. V lost 4 bases, J lost 4 bases, and 12 bases lay in between. CDR1 MGHRA and CDR2 YSYEKL come from the germline V gene. The CDR3 extends over 14 amino acids. The chain's CDR3 is CASSLGPLADTQYF. The CDR3 region has the DNA TGCGCCAGCAGCCTGGGCCCTTTGGCAGATACGCAGTATTTT.

The J gene is TRBJ2-7, the V gene TRBV6-1; weak D call: TRBD1 (6 bases). The germline CDR1 and CDR2 sequences are MNHNS and SASEGT. The CDR3 is made up of 12 amino acids. Trimming pared 9 bases from V and 3 bases from J, leaving 12 bases between. CDR3 sequence reads: CASDIGGYEQYF. The DNA of the CDR3 is TGTGCCAGTGACATAGGGGGCTACGAGCAGTACTTC.

The chain links TRBV30 to TRBJ1-1; D unclear. The CDR3 spans 11 residues. Germline V gene sequence: CDR1 GTSNPN, CDR2 SVGIG (reference sequence). V lost 4 bases, J lost 3 bases, and 6 bases lay in between. The chain's CDR3 is CAWMADTEAFF. Here the CDR3 DNA reads TGTGCCTGGATGGCAGACACTGAAGCTTTCTTT.

This rearrangement joins TRBV5-1 to TRBJ2-5, with 8 bases that match TRBD2. The assigned J gene may be wrong: the sequence end matches TRBJ2-7 better. Germline V CDR1 and CDR2: SGHRS, YFSETQ. The CDR3 has 15 amino acids. The CDR3 nucleotides read TGCGCCAGCAGCGTTAACAGCGGGAGTTTCTACGAGCAGTACTTC. This sequence encodes CASSVNSGSFYEQYF.

V usage is TRBV6-4 and J usage is TRBJ1-1, with D possibly matching TRBD1 (5 bases). V was clipped by 4 bases and J by 4 bases, with 10 bases between them. This CDR3 spans 13 amino acids. Germline CDR1 reads MRHNA; CDR2 reads SNTAGT. The CDR3 region has the DNA TGTGCCAGCAGTGCCCAGGGCACCACTGAAGCTTTCTTT. Translated, it gives CASSAQGTTEAFF.

The chain carries TRBV28 and TRBJ2-2; weak D call: TRBD2 (6 bases). Between the trimmed V and J ends, which lost 7 bases and 9 bases, there was a span of 24 bases. CDR3 length equals 16 residues. The germline gives CDR1 MDHEN, CDR2 SYDVKM. The CDR3 nucleotides read TGTGCCAGCACTAAAACGCGGGGCAGCCTTAACCGGGAGCTGTTTTTT. Translating gives CASTKTRGSLNRELFF.